This TCR beta chain was obtained from a study of breast tumors, draining lymph nodes, adjacent tissues. Germline V gene sequence: CDR1 MNHEY, CDR2 SVGEGT. The CDR3 loop spans 15 amino acids. V lost 7 bases and J lost 7; bases outside the gene matches: 10. This clonotype came up a few times. TCRdb processed the multiplex PCR reads anew with MiXCR; each CDR3 protein has one entry. The sample has hundreds of thousands of distinct CDR3 sequences; about 30% are singletons. The lymph nodes were axillary draining lymph nodes from breast cancer patients. Sequencing was performed on axillary lymph node tissue. This receptor was identified in a female donor with breast cancer. Some clones in this sample may be carry-over from other donors' samples. The chain employs TRBV6-2 or TRBV6-3 and TRBJ2-1; TRBD2 matches 10 bases. CDR3 sequence: CASTGASGRRNEQFF. The CDR3 DNA reads as TGTGCCAGCACTGGCGCTAGCGGGAGAAGGAATGAGCAGTTCTTC.